A selection of T cell receptor beta chains follows, all from one sample in a study of beta chain features in type 1 diabetes. Sequenced by immunoSEQ multiplex PCR; TCRdb stores in-frame clones only, minus some. The table records some 330,000 clones, roughly 12% of them present only once. The source material was naive CD4+ T cells from blood. These TCRs come from a woman aged 18-29 years with type 1 diabetes. Both conserved end residues are part of each CDR3. The D gene is left open where the match is weak. A clone size is listed for some rows: how often the clone was seen (once, few, many), or a class if it is expanded.

NA	TRBD1	TRBV9	TRBJ1-2	CASSAQGAEIYGYTF	TGTGCCAGCAGCGCACAGGGGGCTGAGATCTATGGCTACACCTTC
NA	NA	TRBV19	TRBJ2-7	CASSVALGYEQYF	TGTGCCAGTAGTGTCGCACTCGGGTACGAGCAGTACTTC
few	NA	TRBV4-1	TRBJ2-3	CASSQGLGIPTDTQYF	TGCGCCAGCAGCCAAGGACTAGGAATCCCCACAGATACGCAGTATTTT
few	TRBD2	TRBV7-6	TRBJ2-2	CASSPLSGGNTGELFF	TGTGCCAGCAGCCCCCTTAGCGGGGGGAACACCGGGGAGCTGTTTTTT
NA	NA	TRBV19	TRBJ2-1	CASSIDLASYSNEQFF	TGTGCCAGTAGTATAGATCTGGCTAGTTATTCCAATGAGCAGTTCTTC
few	NA	TRBV4-3	TRBJ2-7	CASSQRQAGHEQYF	TGCGCCAGCAGCCAGAGACAGGCGGGCCACGAGCAGTACTTC
NA	NA	TRBV30	TRBJ2-7	CAWSLAYEQYF	TGTGCCTGGAGCCTAGCCTACGAGCAGTACTTC
NA	NA	TRBV7-2	TRBJ2-2	CASSLVSLTVGELFF	TGTGCCAGCAGCTTAGTGTCCCTGACAGTAGGGGAGCTGTTTTTT
NA	TRBD2	TRBV5-1	TRBJ2-1	CASSLEVAGDYEQFF	TGCGCCAGCAGCTTGGAGGTAGCGGGAGATTATGAGCAGTTCTTC
few	NA	TRBV15	TRBJ2-1	CATSRGSTGINEQFF	TGTGCCACCAGCAGAGGGTCTACAGGGATCAATGAGCAGTTCTTC
NA	NA	TRBV5-4	TRBJ2-3	CASSSERGTDTQYF	TGTGCCAGCAGCTCTGAGCGAGGCACAGATACGCAGTATTTT
few	TRBD1	TRBV27	TRBJ2-5	CASSLEGQGRETQYF	TGTGCCAGCAGTTTAGAAGGACAGGGTAGGGAGACCCAGTACTTC
NA	NA	TRBV4-3	TRBJ2-1	CASSRGLLLTYNEQFF	TGCGCCAGCAGCCGCGGACTTCTCCTGACCTACAATGAGCAGTTCTTC
NA	NA	TRBV14	TRBJ2-1	CASSRSVLGGPVDEQFF	TGTGCCAGCAGCCGTTCCGTGTTGGGGGGGCCCGTTGATGAGCAGTTCTTC
few	NA	TRBV5-4	TRBJ1-5	CASSHGGGNQPQHF	TGTGCCAGCAGCCATGGAGGTGGCAATCAGCCCCAGCATTTT
few	NA	TRBV7-2	TRBJ1-5	CASDGGGNQPQHF	TGTGCCAGTGATGGGGGCGGCAATCAGCCCCAGCATTTT
few	TRBD1	TRBV5-6	TRBJ1-1	CASRTDRLLGKSFF	TGTGCCAGCAGAACGGACAGGCTCCTAGGGAAGTCTTTCTTT
few	NA	TRBV5-4	TRBJ2-3	CALGVGADTQYF	TGTGCCCTCGGGGTTGGCGCAGATACGCAGTATTTT
NA	TRBD2	TRBV29-1	TRBJ2-1	CSARTSGIGDNEQFF	TGCAGCGCCCGGACTAGCGGAATAGGGGACAATGAGCAGTTCTTC
NA	NA	TRBV11-3	TRBJ2-5	CASSTPASRETQYF	TGTGCCAGCAGCACCCCTGCGAGTCGGGAGACCCAGTACTTC
NA	TRBD2	TRBV7-2	TRBJ2-3	CASSLIAGDGGQYF	TGTGCCAGCAGCTTAATAGCGGGAGATGGTGGGCAGTATTTT
NA	NA	TRBV7-6	TRBJ2-5	CASSSLVKETQYF	TGTGCCAGCAGCTCCCTAGTGAAGGAGACCCAGTACTTC
NA	NA	TRBV14	TRBJ2-2	CASSQLQGVNTGELFF	TGTGCCAGCAGCCAACTCCAGGGTGTGAACACCGGGGAGCTGTTTTTT
NA	TRBD1	TRBV11-3	TRBJ1-1	CASSTGTGPLTEAFF	TGTGCCAGCAGCACTGGGACAGGGCCCCTAACTGAAGCTTTCTTT
NA	NA	TRBV20-1	TRBJ2-7	CSPAGSYEQYF	TGCAGTCCGGCAGGGTCCTACGAGCAGTACTTC
NA	TRBD2	TRBV9	TRBJ2-2	CASSVGGRIGTGELFF	TGTGCCAGCAGCGTAGGCGGGAGGATCGGCACCGGGGAGCTGTTTTTT
NA	TRBD2	TRBV15	TRBJ2-4	CATSRDRPRAGENIQYF	TGTGCCACCAGCAGGGATCGTCCCAGGGCGGGAGAGAACATTCAGTACTTC
NA	TRBD2	TRBV15	TRBJ2-1	CATSRERGSSYNEQFF	TGTGCCACCAGCAGGGAGCGGGGAAGCTCCTACAATGAGCAGTTCTTC
NA	TRBD1	TRBV27	TRBJ1-2	CASSPGTGSTGYTF	TGTGCCAGCAGTCCCGGGACAGGATCGACGGGCTACACCTTC
NA	NA	TRBV5-6	TRBJ1-5	CASSSGQPQHF	TGTGCCAGCAGCTCGGGGCAGCCCCAGCATTTT
few	TRBD1	TRBV6-6	TRBJ1-6	CASRPPGQGYSPLHF	TGTGCCAGCAGGCCCCCGGGACAGGGGTATTCACCCCTCCACTTT
few	TRBD1	TRBV27	TRBJ2-7	CASRTGGRNEQYF	TGTGCCAGCAGGACAGGGGGCAGGAACGAGCAGTACTTC
once	NA	TRBV30	TRBJ2-3	CAWSVGTSTDTQYF	TGTGCCTGGAGTGTTGGGACTAGCACAGATACGCAGTATTTT
NA	TRBD2	TRBV4-3	TRBJ2-7	CASSHVGTSGDYEQYF	TGCGCCAGCAGCCATGTGGGGACTAGCGGGGATTACGAGCAGTACTTC
NA	TRBD2	TRBV7-8	TRBJ2-3	CASSPGTITDTQYF	TGTGCCAGCAGCCCCGGGACTATCACAGATACGCAGTATTTT
NA	TRBD1	TRBV7-2	TRBJ1-2	CASSLENRGAYGYTF	TGTGCCAGCAGCTTGGAAAACAGGGGGGCCTATGGCTACACCTTC
few	NA	TRBV19	TRBJ1-1	CASNSGGENTEAFF	TGTGCCAGTAACAGCGGGGGCGAGAACACTGAAGCTTTCTTT
NA	NA	TRBV28	TRBJ2-2	CASPANTGELFF	TGTGCCAGCCCTGCGAACACCGGGGAGCTGTTTTTT
few	TRBD1	TRBV30	TRBJ1-5	CAWSLGQGANQPQHF	TGTGCCTGGAGTTTGGGACAGGGGGCCAATCAGCCCCAGCATTTT
NA	TRBD2	TRBV7-3	TRBJ2-1	CASGLAGGDEQFF	TGTGCCAGCGGACTAGCGGGAGGGGATGAGCAGTTCTTC
few	NA	TRBV28	TRBJ2-5	CASSSQPSAETQYF	TGTGCCAGCAGTTCCCAACCCAGCGCGGAGACCCAGTACTTC
few	TRBD2	TRBV13	TRBJ2-1	CASSSGWAGADNEQFF	TGTGCCAGCAGCTCGGGTTGGGCGGGAGCTGACAATGAGCAGTTCTTC
NA	NA	TRBV6-1	TRBJ1-1	CASSDSYTEAFF	TGTGCCAGCAGTGATAGTTACACTGAAGCTTTCTTT
few	NA	TRBV7-9	TRBJ2-7	CAVRETYEQYF	TGTGCCGTGCGGGAAACCTACGAGCAGTACTTC
NA	TRBD1	TRBV5-1	TRBJ2-4	CASSLEGTGVAKNIQYF	TGCGCCAGCAGCTTGGAAGGGACAGGGGTCGCCAAAAACATTCAGTACTTC
NA	NA	TRBV4-2	TRBJ1-2	CASSHGGGYTF	TGTGCCAGCAGCCACGGGGGAGGCTACACCTTC
NA	NA	TRBV18	TRBJ2-3	CASSPPKPGLTPDTQYF	TGTGCCAGCTCACCCCCTAAGCCGGGACTTACGCCAGATACGCAGTATTTT
few	TRBD1	TRBV16	TRBJ1-2	CASSLTPGQGANGYTF	TGTGCCAGCAGTCTTACTCCGGGACAGGGGGCAAATGGCTACACCTTC
NA	TRBD1	TRBV6-6	TRBJ2-7	CASTRDSIYEQYF	TGTGCCAGCACCCGGGACAGCATCTACGAGCAGTACTTC